This is a list of T cell receptor beta chains from one sample in a study of T cells in narcolepsy. The table came from immunoSEQ multiplex PCR; TCRdb's copy has only in-frame clones and leaves some out. Here the sample spans more than 30,000 clones, more than 80% being singletons. Sequencing used CD45RA- memory CD4+ T cells from PBMCs. Receptor source: a human donor with narcolepsy. CDR3s include the opening cysteine and the closing phenylalanine or tryptophan. The D gene is left open where the match is weak. Size values are once, few and many counts, or a class for expanded clones, and some rows have none.

v_gene,d_gene,abundance,j_gene,CDR3aa,CDR3nt
TRBV15,TRBD1,.,TRBJ2-5,CATSSVTGVEETQYF,TGTGCCACCAGCAGTGTAACAGGGGTGGAAGAGACCCAGTACTTC
TRBV27,TRBD1,.,TRBJ1-2,CASSFRGQDYGYTF,TGTGCCAGCAGTTTCCGGGGACAGGACTATGGCTACACCTTC
TRBV6-5,TRBD1,.,TRBJ1-3,CASREQGLGNTIYF,TGTGCCAGCAGAGAACAGGGGCTTGGAAACACCATATATTTT
TRBV9,.,.,TRBJ2-5,CASSVGGTGLQETQYF,TGTGCCAGCAGCGTAGGGGGAACAGGGCTTCAAGAGACCCAGTACTTC
TRBV28,.,.,TRBJ1-1,CASSKIQSVNTEAFF,TGTGCCAGCAGTAAAATCCAATCCGTGAACACTGAAGCTTTCTTT
TRBV5-4,TRBD2,.,TRBJ2-5,CASSTPGISGGLQETQYF,TGTGCCAGCAGCACCCCCGGGATCAGCGGGGGGCTCCAAGAGACCCAGTACTTC
TRBV9,TRBD1,few,TRBJ1-3,CASSSATGGGLGNTIYF,TGTGCCAGCAGCTCCGCGACAGGGGGAGGCCTTGGAAACACCATATATTTT
TRBV5-1,.,.,TRBJ2-2,CASSLGREAGELFF,TGCGCCAGCAGCCTAGGACGAGAGGCCGGGGAGCTGTTTTTT
TRBV10-2,TRBD1,few,TRBJ2-7,CASSRGSYEQYF,TGCGCCAGCAGCAGGGGGAGCTACGAGCAGTACTTC
TRBV27,.,few,TRBJ1-2,CASGGDPTGDGYTF,TGTGCCAGCGGAGGAGACCCGACGGGGGATGGCTACACCTTC
TRBV2,.,.,TRBJ2-5,CASSRGPRSQETQYF,TGTGCCAGCAGTCGAGGCCCCAGAAGCCAAGAGACCCAGTACTTC
TRBV19,.,.,TRBJ2-3,CASSPRMGPTDTQYF,TGTGCCAGTAGTCCCCGGATGGGGCCCACAGATACGCAGTATTTT
TRBV5-1,TRBD1,.,TRBJ2-3,CASRGQGIADTQYF,TGCGCCAGCAGGGGACAGGGTATTGCAGATACGCAGTATTTT
TRBV7-2,.,.,TRBJ1-1,CASSFRQGLGGTEAFF,TGTGCCAGCAGCTTTAGGCAGGGGCTCGGGGGCACTGAAGCTTTCTTT
TRBV28,.,.,TRBJ2-7,CASSLSRFGYEQYF,TGTGCCAGCAGTTTATCGCGCTTTGGCTACGAGCAGTACTTC
TRBV27,TRBD1,.,TRBJ1-5,CASSPTGESGQPQHF,TGTGCCAGCAGTCCGACAGGGGAATCGGGCCAGCCCCAGCATTTT
TRBV5-6,TRBD1,.,TRBJ2-5,CASSTGQGQETQYF,TGTGCCAGCAGTACGGGACAGGGACAAGAGACCCAGTACTTC
TRBV28,TRBD2,.,TRBJ2-5,CASLGTSGGAPWETQYF,TGTGCCAGCCTCGGGACTAGCGGGGGGGCCCCCTGGGAGACCCAGTACTTC
TRBV29-1,.,.,TRBJ2-3,CSVVLAGGTDTQYF,TGCAGCGTTGTTCTGGCAGGGGGCACAGATACGCAGTATTTT
TRBV7-3,.,.,TRBJ2-3,CASSSTGPDTQYF,TGTGCCAGCAGCTCCACAGGGCCAGATACGCAGTATTTT
TRBV28,TRBD1,.,TRBJ2-3,CASTLTGTGGLDTQYF,TGTGCCAGCACTCTAACGGGGACAGGGGGATTAGATACGCAGTATTTT
TRBV7-2,.,.,TRBJ1-2,CASSENSHYGYTF,TGTGCCAGCAGCGAAAATTCTCACTATGGCTACACCTTC
TRBV4-1,.,few,TRBJ1-4,CASSPTETTNEKLFF,TGCGCCAGCAGCCCGACGGAAACAACTAATGAAAAACTGTTTTTT
TRBV10-2,TRBD1,.,TRBJ1-1,CASSESWGQGFPTEAFF,TGCGCCAGCAGTGAGTCTTGGGGACAGGGTTTCCCGACTGAAGCTTTCTTT
TRBV6-5,.,.,TRBJ1-1,CASSPGTSNTEAFF,TGTGCCAGCAGCCCAGGGACATCGAACACTGAAGCTTTCTTT
TRBV5-6,.,few,TRBJ2-2,CASSPTWESGELFF,TGTGCCAGCAGCCCTACTTGGGAGTCCGGGGAGCTGTTTTTT
TRBV2,.,.,TRBJ2-1,CASSSHKDNEQFF,TGTGCCAGCAGTAGTCACAAAGACAATGAGCAGTTCTTC
TRBV10-3,TRBD1,.,TRBJ1-2,CAISDPDRLGYGYTF,TGTGCCATCAGTGATCCGGACAGGTTAGGCTATGGCTACACCTTC
TRBV2,.,.,TRBJ1-3,CASSRSPGNTIYF,TGTGCCAGCAGTCGCTCTCCTGGAAACACCATATATTTT
TRBV6-5,.,.,TRBJ2-1,CASSSTGNHNEQFF,TGTGCCAGCAGTTCTACAGGGAATCACAATGAGCAGTTCTTC
TRBV15,.,.,TRBJ2-1,CATSRVGGGADEQFF,TGTGCCACCAGCAGAGTGGGAGGGGGGGCTGATGAGCAGTTCTTC
TRBV7-7,.,.,TRBJ2-4,CASSLAGFAKNIQYF,TGTGCTAGCAGCTTAGCAGGGTTCGCCAAAAACATTCAGTACTTC
TRBV5-5,.,.,TRBJ1-2,CASSLVPSSGYGYTF,TGTGCCAGCAGCTTGGTACCCTCCAGCGGCTATGGCTACACCTTC
TRBV7-7,.,.,TRBJ1-1,CASSLGQNTEAFF,TGTGCTAGCAGCTTAGGACAGAACACTGAAGCTTTCTTT
TRBV9,TRBD1,.,TRBJ2-5,CASSPRTGIMETQYF,TGTGCCAGCAGCCCCCGGACAGGGATAATGGAGACCCAGTACTTC
TRBV29-1,.,.,TRBJ2-5,CSAIRASETQYF,TGCAGCGCTATAAGGGCGTCAGAGACCCAGTACTTC
TRBV28,TRBD1,.,TRBJ2-7,CASSPPSGTGGREQYF,TGTGCCAGCAGTCCGCCATCCGGGACAGGGGGCCGGGAGCAGTACTTC
TRBV5-1,TRBD1,.,TRBJ2-7,CASSLGVTGSNEQYF,TGCGCCAGCAGCTTGGGGGTGACAGGGAGCAACGAGCAGTACTTC
TRBV5-6,TRBD1,once,TRBJ1-4,CASSSRQGPTNEKLFF,TGTGCCAGCAGCTCGCGACAGGGACCAACTAATGAAAAACTGTTTTTT
TRBV4-2,.,.,TRBJ1-2,CASSQEGASRDGYTF,TGTGCCAGCAGCCAAGAAGGGGCCTCACGGGATGGCTACACCTTC
TRBV11-2,TRBD1,.,TRBJ1-4,CASSSRDRGRATNEKLFF,TGTGCCAGCAGCAGCCGGGACAGGGGTAGGGCAACTAATGAAAAACTGTTTTTT
TRBV5-1,.,.,TRBJ2-5,CASSSPPGVQETQYF,TGCGCCAGCAGCTCCCCCCCCGGGGTCCAAGAGACCCAGTACTTC
TRBV30,TRBD1,.,TRBJ2-1,CAWSGTGAYNEQFF,TGTGCCTGGAGTGGGACAGGGGCCTACAATGAGCAGTTCTTC
TRBV25-1,.,.,TRBJ1-2,CASSESGRELYGYTF,TGTGCCAGCAGTGAATCGGGGAGGGAACTCTATGGCTACACCTTC
TRBV28,TRBD1,.,TRBJ1-2,CASTSPDRALGGYTF,TGTGCCAGCACCTCCCCGGACAGGGCACTTGGGGGCTACACCTTC
TRBV5-1,TRBD1,.,TRBJ1-2,CASSTGTGNNYGYTF,TGCGCCAGCAGCACGGGGACAGGGAATAACTATGGCTACACCTTC
TRBV7-3,TRBD2,.,TRBJ2-1,CASSLGRLAGNNEQFF,TGTGCCAGCAGCTTAGGTAGACTAGCGGGGAACAATGAGCAGTTCTTC
TRBV6-5,.,.,TRBJ1-1,CASSYKMNTEAFF,TGTGCCAGCAGTTACAAGATGAACACTGAAGCTTTCTTT
TRBV11-2,.,.,TRBJ2-3,CASSLGAGLTDTQYF,TGTGCCAGCAGCTTAGGAGCAGGGTTGACAGATACGCAGTATTTT
TRBV30,.,.,TRBJ1-5,CAWSASEQLSQPQHF,TGTGCCTGGAGTGCTTCAGAACAGCTCAGTCAGCCCCAGCATTTT